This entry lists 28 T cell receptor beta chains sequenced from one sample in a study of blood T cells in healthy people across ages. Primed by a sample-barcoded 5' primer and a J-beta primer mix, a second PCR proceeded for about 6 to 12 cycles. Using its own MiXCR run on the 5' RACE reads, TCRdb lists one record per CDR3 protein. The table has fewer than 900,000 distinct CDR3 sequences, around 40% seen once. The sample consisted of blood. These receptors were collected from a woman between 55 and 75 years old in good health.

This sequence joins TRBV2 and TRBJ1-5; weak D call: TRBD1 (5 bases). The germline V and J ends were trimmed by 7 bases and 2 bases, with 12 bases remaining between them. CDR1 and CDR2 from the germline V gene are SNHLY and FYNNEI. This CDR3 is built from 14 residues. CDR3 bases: TGTGCCAGCATGGCCAGGGAGGGCAATCAGCCCCAGCATTTT. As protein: CASMAREGNQPQHF.

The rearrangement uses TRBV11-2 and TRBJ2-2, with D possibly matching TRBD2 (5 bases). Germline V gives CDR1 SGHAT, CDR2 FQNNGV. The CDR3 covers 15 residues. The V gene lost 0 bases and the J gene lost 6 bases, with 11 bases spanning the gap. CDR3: CASSLEAFGAGELFF. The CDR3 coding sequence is TGTGCCAGCAGCTTAGAAGCCTTCGGGGCCGGGGAGCTGTTTTTT.

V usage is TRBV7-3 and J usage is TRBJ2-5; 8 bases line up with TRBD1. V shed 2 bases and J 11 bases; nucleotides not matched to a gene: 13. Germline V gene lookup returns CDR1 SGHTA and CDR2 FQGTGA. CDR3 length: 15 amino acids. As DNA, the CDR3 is TGTGCCAGCAGCTTACTTCAGGGGGCAATCAATGAGCAGTACTTC. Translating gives CASSLLQGAINEQYF.

CDR3: CASSLLQGAHSREQYF. For the CDR3, the DNA is TGTGCCAGCAGTCTACTACAGGGGGCGCATTCCCGCGAGCAGTACTTC. The chain employs TRBV27 and TRBJ2-7; 9 bases are shared with TRBD1. The CDR3 covers 16 residues. Per the germline V gene, CDR1 is MNHEY and CDR2 is SMNVEV (reference sequence). The V and J ends lost 5 bases and 6 bases, in that order; junction bases with no gene match: 14.

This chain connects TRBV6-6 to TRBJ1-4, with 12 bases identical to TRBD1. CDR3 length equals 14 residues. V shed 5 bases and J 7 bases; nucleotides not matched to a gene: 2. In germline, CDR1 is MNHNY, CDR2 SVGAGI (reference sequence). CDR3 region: CASSGTGGGEKLFF. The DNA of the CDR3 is TGTGCCAGCAGTGGGACAGGGGGCGGTGAAAAACTGTTTTTT.

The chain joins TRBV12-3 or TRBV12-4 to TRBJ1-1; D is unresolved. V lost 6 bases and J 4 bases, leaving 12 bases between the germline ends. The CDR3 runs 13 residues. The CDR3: CASSLGPTTEAFF. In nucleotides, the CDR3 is TGTGCCAGCAGCCTCGGGCCGACCACTGAAGCTTTCTTT.

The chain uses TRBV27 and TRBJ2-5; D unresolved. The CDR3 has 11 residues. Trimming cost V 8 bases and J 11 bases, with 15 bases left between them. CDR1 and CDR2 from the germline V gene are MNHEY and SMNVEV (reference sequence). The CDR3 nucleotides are TGTGCCAGCCGGTCGCTGGGTGAGCAGTACTTC. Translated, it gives CASRSLGEQYF.

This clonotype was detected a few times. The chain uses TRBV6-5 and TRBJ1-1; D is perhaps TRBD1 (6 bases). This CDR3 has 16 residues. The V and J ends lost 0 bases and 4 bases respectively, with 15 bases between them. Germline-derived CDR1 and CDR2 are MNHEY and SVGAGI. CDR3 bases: TGTGCCAGCAGTTACTCCGGACAGCCCTTGAGCACTGAAGCTTTCTTT. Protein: CASSYSGQPLSTEAFF.

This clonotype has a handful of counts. The CDR3: CASSSLRQGVNTEAFF. The CDR3 DNA reads TGTGCCAGCAGCTCTCTACGCCAGGGGGTTAACACTGAAGCTTTCTTT. The V call is TRBV7-2, the J call TRBJ1-1; 7 bases align to TRBD1. The CDR3 contains 16 residues. With V trimmed by 4 bases and J by 2 bases, 10 bases remained unmatched. Germline assignment: CDR1 SGHTA and CDR2 FQGNSA.

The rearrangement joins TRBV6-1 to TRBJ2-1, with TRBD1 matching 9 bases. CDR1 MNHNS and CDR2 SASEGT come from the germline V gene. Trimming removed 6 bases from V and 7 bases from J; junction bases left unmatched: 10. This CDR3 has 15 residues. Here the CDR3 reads CASSSRQGVGNEQFF. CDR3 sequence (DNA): TGTGCCAGCAGCTCAAGACAGGGGGTCGGGAATGAGCAGTTCTTC.

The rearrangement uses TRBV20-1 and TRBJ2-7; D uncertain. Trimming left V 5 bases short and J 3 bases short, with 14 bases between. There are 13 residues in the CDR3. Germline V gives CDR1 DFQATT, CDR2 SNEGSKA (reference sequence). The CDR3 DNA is TGCAGTGCTGCCGAGACGCAGCTCTACGAGCAGTACTTC. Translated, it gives CSAAETQLYEQYF.

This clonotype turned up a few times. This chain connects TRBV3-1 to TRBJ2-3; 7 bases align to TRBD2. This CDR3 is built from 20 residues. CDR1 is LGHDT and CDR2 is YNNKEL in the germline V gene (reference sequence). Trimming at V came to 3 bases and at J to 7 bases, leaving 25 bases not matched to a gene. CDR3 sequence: CASSHSSAVVGSGVSNTQYF. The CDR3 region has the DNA TGTGCCAGCAGCCACTCCTCGGCCGTCGTGGGGAGCGGGGTCTCAAATACGCAGTATTTT.

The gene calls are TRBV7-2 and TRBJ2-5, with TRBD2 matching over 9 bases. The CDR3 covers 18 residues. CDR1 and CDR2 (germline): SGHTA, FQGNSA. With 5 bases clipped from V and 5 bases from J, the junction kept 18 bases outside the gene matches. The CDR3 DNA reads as TGTGCCAGCAGCCTCGTTGGGCGGGGGGGCCAAATTGCGGAGACCCAGTACTTC. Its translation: CASSLVGRGGQIAETQYF.

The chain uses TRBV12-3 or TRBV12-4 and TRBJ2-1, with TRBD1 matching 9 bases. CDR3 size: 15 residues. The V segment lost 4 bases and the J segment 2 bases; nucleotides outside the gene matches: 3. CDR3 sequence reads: CASSSRDRAYNEQFF. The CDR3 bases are TGTGCCAGCAGTTCCCGGGACAGGGCCTACAATGAGCAGTTCTTC.

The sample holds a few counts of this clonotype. The CDR3 is CSARDVGADYGYTF. The CDR3 bases are TGCAGTGCTAGAGATGTGGGGGCTGACTATGGCTACACCTTC. The gene calls are TRBV20-1 and TRBJ1-2, with D maybe TRBD1 (6 bases). The CDR3 runs to 14 residues. V was clipped by 0 bases and J by 3 bases, with 11 bases between them. Germline loops: CDR1 DFQATT, CDR2 SNEGSKA (reference sequence).

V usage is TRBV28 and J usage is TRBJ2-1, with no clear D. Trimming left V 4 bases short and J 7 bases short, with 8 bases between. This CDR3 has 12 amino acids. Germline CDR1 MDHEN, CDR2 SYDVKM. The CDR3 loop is CASSSQVNEQFF. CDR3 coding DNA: TGTGCCAGCAGTTCCCAGGTTAATGAGCAGTTCTTC.

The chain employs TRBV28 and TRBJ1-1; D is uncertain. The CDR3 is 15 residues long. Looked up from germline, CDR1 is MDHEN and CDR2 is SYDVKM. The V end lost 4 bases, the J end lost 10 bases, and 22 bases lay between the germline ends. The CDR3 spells CASSSMTEATSGAFF. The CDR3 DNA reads TGTGCCAGCAGTTCCATGACCGAGGCTACTTCGGGAGCTTTCTTT.

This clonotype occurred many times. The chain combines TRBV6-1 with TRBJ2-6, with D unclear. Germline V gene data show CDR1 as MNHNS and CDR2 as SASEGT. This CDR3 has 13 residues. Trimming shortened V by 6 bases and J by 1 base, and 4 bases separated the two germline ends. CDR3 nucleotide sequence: TGTGCCAGCAGCGAGTCTGGGGCCAACGTCCTGACTTTC. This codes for CASSESGANVLTF.

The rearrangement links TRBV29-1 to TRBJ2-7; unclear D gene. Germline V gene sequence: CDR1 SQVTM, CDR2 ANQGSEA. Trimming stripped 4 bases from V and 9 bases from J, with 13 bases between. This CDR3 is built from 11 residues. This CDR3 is CSVVEGYRQYF. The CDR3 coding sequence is TGCAGCGTTGTGGAAGGGTACAGGCAGTACTTC.

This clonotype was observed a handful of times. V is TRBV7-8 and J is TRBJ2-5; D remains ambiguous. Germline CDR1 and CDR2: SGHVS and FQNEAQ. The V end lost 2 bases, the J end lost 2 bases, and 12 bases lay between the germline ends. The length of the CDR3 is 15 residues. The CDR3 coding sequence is TGTGCCAGCAGCTTAACTCCCATTCCACAAGAGACCCAGTACTTC. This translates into CASSLTPIPQETQYF.

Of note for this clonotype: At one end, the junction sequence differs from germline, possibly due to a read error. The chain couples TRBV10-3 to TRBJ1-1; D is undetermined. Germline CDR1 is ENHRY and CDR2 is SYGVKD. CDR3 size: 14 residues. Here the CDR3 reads CAISETVVRTEAFF. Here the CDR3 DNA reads TGCGCCATCAGCGAAACGGTCGTACGCACTGAAGCTTTCTTT.

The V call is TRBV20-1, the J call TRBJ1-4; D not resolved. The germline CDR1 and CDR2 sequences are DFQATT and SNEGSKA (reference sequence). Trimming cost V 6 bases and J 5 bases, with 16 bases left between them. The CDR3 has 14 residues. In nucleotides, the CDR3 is TGCAGTGCCCCTCGGACTGCCCTCAATGAAAAACTGTTTTTT. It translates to CSAPRTALNEKLFF.

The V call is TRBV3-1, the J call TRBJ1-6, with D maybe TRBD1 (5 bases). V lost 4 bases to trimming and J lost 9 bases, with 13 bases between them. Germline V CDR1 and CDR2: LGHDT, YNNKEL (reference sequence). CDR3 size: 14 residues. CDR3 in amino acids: CASSREGTGSPLHF. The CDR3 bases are TGTGCCAGCAGCCGTGAAGGAACAGGTTCACCCCTCCACTTT.

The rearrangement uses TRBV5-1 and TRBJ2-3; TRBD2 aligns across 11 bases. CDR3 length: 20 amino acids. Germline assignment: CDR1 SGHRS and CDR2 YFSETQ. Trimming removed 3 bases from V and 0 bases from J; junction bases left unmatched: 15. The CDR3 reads CASSWGSLAGGAPSTDTQYF. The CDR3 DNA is TGCGCCAGCAGCTGGGGATCCCTAGCGGGAGGAGCCCCTAGCACAGATACGCAGTATTTT.

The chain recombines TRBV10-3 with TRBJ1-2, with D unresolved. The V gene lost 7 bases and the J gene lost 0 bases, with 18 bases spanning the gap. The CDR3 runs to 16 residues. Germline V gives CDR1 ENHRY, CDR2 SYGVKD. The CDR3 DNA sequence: TGTGCCATCACCGATGAGACGGGCTCATCTAACTATGGCTACACCTTC. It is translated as CAITDETGSSNYGYTF.

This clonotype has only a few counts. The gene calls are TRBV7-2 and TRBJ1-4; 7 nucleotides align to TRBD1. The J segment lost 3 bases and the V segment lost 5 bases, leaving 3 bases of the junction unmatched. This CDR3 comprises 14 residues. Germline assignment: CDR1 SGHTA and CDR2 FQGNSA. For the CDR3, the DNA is TGTGCCAGCAGCCGACAGGGATCTAATGAAAAACTGTTTTTT. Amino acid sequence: CASSRQGSNEKLFF.

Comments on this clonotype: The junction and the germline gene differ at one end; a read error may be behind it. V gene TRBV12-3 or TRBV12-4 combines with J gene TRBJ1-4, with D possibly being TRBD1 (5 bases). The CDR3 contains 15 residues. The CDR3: CASSIGTDVTEKPFF. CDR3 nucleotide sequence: TGTGCCAGCAGTATCGGGACGGATGTTACTGAAAAACCGTTTTTT.

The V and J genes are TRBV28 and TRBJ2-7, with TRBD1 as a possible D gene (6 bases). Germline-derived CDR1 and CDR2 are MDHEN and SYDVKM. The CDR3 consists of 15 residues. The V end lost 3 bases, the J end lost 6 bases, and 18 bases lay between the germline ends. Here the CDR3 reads CASSFPTTGSGEQYF. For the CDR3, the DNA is TGTGCCAGCAGTTTTCCAACGACAGGTAGTGGCGAGCAGTACTTC. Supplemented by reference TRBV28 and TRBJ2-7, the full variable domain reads DVKVTQSSRYLVKRTGEKVFLECVQDMDHENMFWYRQDPGLGLRLIYFSYDVKMKEKGDIPEGYSVSREKKERFSLILESASTNQTSMYLCASSFPTTGSGEQYFGPGTRLTVT.